This T cell receptor beta chain is from a study of T cell responses to AZD1222 COVID-19 vaccine. General observations from the study: As reported, nearly half of all spike-specific TCRs target variant regions that are unmutated.

Comments on this clone: Its antigen is undetermined.

The repertoire was sequenced with immunoSEQ multiplex PCR; TCRdb's copy has only in-frame clones and lacks some. The repertoire holds around 200,000 clones, with 85% to 95% as singletons. Trimming cost V 6 bases and J 6 bases; bases outside gene matches: 4. The CDR3 is 14 amino acids. The germline CDR1 and CDR2 sequences are MNHEY and SVGAGI. The clonotype comes from an adult who received the AZD1222 COVID-19 vaccine. The chain uses TRBV6-5 and TRBJ1-3, with 11 bases fitting TRBD1. Source: peripheral blood, taken 28 days after the second AZD1222 dose. The CDR3 loop reads CASSMDRGQNTIYF. The CDR3 DNA follows: TGTGCCAGCAGCATGGACAGGGGGCAAAACACCATATATTTT.